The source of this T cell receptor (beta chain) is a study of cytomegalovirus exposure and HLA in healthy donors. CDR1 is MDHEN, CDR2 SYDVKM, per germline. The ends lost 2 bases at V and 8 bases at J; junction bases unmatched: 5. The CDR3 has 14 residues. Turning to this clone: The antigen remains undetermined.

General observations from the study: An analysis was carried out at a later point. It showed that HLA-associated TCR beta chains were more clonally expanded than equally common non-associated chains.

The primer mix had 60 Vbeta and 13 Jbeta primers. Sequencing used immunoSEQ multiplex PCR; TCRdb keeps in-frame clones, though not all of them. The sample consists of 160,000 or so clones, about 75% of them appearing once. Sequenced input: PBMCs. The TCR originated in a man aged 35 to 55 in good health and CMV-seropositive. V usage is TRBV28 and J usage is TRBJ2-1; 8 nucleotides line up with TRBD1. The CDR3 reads CASSLPQGADEQFF. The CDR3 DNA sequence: TGTGCCAGCAGTTTACCCCAGGGGGCGGATGAGCAGTTCTTC.